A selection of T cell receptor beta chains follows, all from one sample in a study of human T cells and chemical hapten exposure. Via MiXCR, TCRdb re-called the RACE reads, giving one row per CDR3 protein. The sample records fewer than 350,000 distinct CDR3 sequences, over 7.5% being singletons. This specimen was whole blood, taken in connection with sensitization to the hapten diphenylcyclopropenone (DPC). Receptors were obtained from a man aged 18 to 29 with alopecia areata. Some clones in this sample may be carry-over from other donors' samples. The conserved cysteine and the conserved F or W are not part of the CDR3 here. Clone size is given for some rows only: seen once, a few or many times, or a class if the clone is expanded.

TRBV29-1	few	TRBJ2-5	SARTGGETQY
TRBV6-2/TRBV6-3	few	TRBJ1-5	ASSYQRNQPQH
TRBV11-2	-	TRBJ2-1	ASSLLDGRYYNEQF
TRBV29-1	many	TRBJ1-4	SVLIMTGLDFGELF
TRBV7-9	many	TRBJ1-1	ASSLGQYTEAF
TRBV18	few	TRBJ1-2	ASSHKDIAVWYT
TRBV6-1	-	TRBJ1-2	ASMGQGYGYT
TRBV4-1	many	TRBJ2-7	ASSHDVTGVGEQY
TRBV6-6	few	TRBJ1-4	ASSYEVYEKLF
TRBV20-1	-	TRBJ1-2	SWGQGFDYGYT
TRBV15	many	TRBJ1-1	ATSREGRANTEAF
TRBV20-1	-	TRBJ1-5	SAFRPGGRPQH
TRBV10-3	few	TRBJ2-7	AINKNKESSYEQY
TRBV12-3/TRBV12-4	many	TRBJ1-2	ASSPQDGSYGYT
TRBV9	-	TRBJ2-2	ASAGHRGSGEPGELF
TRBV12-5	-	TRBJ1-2	ASKDRELPRGYT
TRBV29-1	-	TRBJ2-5	SVEVWVRDETQY
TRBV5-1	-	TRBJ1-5	ASSLGRDNQPQH
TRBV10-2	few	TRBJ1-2	ASSESRGRDYGYT
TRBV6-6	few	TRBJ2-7	ASSYSGQGVGEQY
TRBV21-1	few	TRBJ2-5	PHPGTGSQETQY
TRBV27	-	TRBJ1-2	ASSLKPGNTNYGYT
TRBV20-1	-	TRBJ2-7	SAMARDRADYEQY
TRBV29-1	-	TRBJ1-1	SVEDLSGTQAF
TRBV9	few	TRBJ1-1	ASTKGTGTTEAF
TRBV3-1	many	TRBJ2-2	ASSQVDRTGELF
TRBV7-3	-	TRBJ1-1	ASSPPDREAF
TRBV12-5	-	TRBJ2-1	ASARNSGEEQF
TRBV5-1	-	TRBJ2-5	ASSDWDSPQETQY
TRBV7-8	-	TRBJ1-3	ASSPRTRDGNTIY
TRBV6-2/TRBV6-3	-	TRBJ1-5	ASASPQKSPPQH
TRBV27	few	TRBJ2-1	ASGRGAWGQYNEQF
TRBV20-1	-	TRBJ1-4	SADWDGENEKLF
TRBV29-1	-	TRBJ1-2	SVEGDRPAANYGYT
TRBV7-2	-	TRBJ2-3	ASSLRSLAGGLDTDTQY
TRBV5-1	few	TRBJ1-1	ASSLQMHTEAF
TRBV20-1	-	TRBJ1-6	SARENDSSCNSPLH
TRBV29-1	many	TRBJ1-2	SVRTGGEYGYT
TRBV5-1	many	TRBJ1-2	ASSLGTGGENGYT
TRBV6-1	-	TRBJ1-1	ASSEKYRGFTEAF
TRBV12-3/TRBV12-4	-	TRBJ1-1	ASSPGRTANTEAF
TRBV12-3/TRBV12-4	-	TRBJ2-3	ASSSTLDTDTQY
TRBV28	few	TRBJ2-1	ASSTYILKERYNEQF
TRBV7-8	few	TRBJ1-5	ASSLVSGGHDNQPQH
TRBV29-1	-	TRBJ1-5	SVVEGGDQPQH